This is a list of T cell receptor beta chains from one sample in a study of CD4 T cells in relation to SARS-CoV-2 and coronaviruses. Here immunoSEQ multiplex PCR was the method, and the copy in TCRdb shows in-frame clones only, minus some. The sample has 10,000 to 15,000 clones, more than 55% seen once. These receptors' targets are unknown. What was sequenced was CD4+ T cells from PBMCs, cultured in vitro. These TCRs come from a human donor in good health. Both conserved end residues are part of each CDR3. A D gene is named only where the DNA matches it firmly.

v_gene,d_gene,CDR3aa
TRBV21-1,.,CANTWDRGGRTEAFF
TRBV5-1,.,CASSWGLENTEAFF
TRBV10-2,TRBD1,CASTGTEGSGNTIYF
TRBV3-1/TRBV3-2,TRBD2,CASSAGGTDTQYF
TRBV18,TRBD2,CASSPQAGGGDTQYF
TRBV2,TRBD2,CASNKAGGPYEQYF
TRBV7-2,.,CASSFGGYTEAFF
TRBV11-3,.,CASSLQDSEAFF
TRBV6-5,.,CASSGQGMNTEAFF
TRBV19,.,CASSTRSTQYF
TRBV7-2,.,CASSSVGFKSGANVLTF
TRBV19,.,CASSIDHRYAEQFF
TRBV5-6,TRBD1,CASSLTGGTYNSPLHF
TRBV11-3,TRBD1,CASSPDRDGNTIYF
TRBV5-1,.,CASSLAGMRTEAFF
TRBV2,.,CASIMSRASSYEQYF
TRBV19,.,CASGREQGASDTQYF
TRBV28,.,CASSFRAGWGTDTQYF
TRBV12-3/TRBV12-4,.,CASSLTGAGAFF
TRBV5-8,.,CASSSSPRLPVNTEAFF
TRBV5-4,TRBD2,CASREGLAGDASNEQFF
TRBV6-5,.,CASSRQEGYGYTF
TRBV7-9,.,CASSPPGGGSYEQYF
TRBV6-1,TRBD1,CASSEWGTGDYETQYF